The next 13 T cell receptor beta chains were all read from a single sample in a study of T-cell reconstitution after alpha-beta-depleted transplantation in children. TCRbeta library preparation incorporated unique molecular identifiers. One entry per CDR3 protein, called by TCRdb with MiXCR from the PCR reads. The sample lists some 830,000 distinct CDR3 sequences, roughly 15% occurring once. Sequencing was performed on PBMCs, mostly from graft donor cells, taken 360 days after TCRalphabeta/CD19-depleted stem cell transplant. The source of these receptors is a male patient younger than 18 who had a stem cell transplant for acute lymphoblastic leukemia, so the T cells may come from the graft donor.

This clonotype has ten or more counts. The CDR3 bases are TGTGCCAGCAGTCTAGGCCTCTCTGGAAACACCATATATTTT. This translates into CASSLGLSGNTIYF. The J gene is TRBJ1-3, the V gene TRBV28; D is uncertain. The V end lost 5 bases, the J end lost 0 bases, and 8 bases lay between the germline ends. The germline V gene encodes CDR1 MDHEN and CDR2 SYDVKM. The CDR3 loop spans 14 amino acids.

DNA for the CDR3: TGTGCCAGCAGTCGGGAGCATTCGAACACCGGGGAGCTGTTTTTT. This gives the protein CASSREHSNTGELFF. The V and J genes are TRBV2 and TRBJ2-2, with a tentative D call TRBD2 (6 bases). CDR1 is SNHLY and CDR2 is FYNNEI in the germline V gene. The CDR3 totals 15 residues. V shed 5 bases and J shed 0 bases, with 10 bases lying between them.

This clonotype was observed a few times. CDR3 loop: CASSSGQGGDEQYF. CDR3 sequence (DNA): TGCGCCAGCAGCTCAGGACAGGGGGGGGACGAGCAGTACTTC. V and J are TRBV5-1 and TRBJ2-7, with 10 bases that match TRBD1. Germline lookup yields CDR1 SGHRS and CDR2 YFSETQ. This CDR3 is built from 14 residues. The V and J ends lost 3 bases and 5 bases, in that order; junction bases with no gene match: 5.

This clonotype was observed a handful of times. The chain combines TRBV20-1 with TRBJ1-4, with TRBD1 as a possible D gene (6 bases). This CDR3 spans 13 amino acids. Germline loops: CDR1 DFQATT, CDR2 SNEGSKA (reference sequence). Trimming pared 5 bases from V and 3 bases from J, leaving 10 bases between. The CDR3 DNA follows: TGCAGTGCTGACAGGCCAGCTAATGAAAAACTGTTTTTT. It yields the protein CSADRPANEKLFF.

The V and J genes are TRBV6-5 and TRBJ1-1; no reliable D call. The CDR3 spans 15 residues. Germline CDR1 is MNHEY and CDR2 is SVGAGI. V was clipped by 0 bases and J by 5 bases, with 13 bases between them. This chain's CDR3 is CASSYSRTYLTEAFF. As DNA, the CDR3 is TGTGCCAGCAGTTACTCGAGGACTTACCTGACTGAAGCTTTCTTT.

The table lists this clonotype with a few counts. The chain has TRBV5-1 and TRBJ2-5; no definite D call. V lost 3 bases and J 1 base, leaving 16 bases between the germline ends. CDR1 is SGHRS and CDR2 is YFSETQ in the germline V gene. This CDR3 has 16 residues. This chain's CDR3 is CASSSGHRTFQETQYF. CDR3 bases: TGCGCCAGCAGCTCTGGCCACCGGACCTTCCAAGAGACCCAGTACTTC. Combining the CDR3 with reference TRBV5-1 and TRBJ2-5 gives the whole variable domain KAGVTQTPRYLIKTRGQQVTLSCSPISGHRSVSWYQQTPGQGLQFLFEYFSETQRNKGNFPGRFSGRQFSNSRSEMNVSTLELGDSALYLCASSSGHRTFQETQYFGPGTRLLVL.

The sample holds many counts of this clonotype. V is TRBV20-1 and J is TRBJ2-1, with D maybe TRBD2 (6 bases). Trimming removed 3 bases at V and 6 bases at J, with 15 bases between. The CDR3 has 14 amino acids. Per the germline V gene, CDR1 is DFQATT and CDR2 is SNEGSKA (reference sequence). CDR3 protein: CSASPLRGINEQFF. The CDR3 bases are TGCAGTGCTAGCCCCCTCCGGGGGATCAATGAGCAGTTCTTC.

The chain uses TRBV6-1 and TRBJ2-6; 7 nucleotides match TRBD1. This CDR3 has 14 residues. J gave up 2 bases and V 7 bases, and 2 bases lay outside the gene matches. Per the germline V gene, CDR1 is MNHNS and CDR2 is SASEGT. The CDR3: CASTGTAGANVLTF. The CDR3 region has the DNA TGTGCCAGCACCGGGACAGCTGGGGCCAACGTCCTGACTTTC.

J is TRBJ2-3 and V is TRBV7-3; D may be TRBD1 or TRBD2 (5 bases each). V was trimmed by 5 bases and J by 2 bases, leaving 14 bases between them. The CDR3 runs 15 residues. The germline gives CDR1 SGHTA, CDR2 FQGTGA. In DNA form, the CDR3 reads TGTGCCAGCAGCCCTACACGAGGGACCACAGATACGCAGTATTTT. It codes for CASSPTRGTTDTQYF.

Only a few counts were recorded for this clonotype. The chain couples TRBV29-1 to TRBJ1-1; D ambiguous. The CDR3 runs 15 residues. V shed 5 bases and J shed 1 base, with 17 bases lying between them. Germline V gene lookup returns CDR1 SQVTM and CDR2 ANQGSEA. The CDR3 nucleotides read TGCAGCGTTTCGACCTCTTATAGCCAGAACACTGAAGCTTTCTTT. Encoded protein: CSVSTSYSQNTEAFF.

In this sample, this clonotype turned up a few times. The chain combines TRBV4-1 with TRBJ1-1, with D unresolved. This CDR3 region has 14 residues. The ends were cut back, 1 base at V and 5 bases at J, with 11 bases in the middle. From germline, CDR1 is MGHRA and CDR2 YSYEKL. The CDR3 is CASSQAPRGTEAFF. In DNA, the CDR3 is TGCGCCAGCAGCCAAGCGCCCAGAGGAACTGAAGCTTTCTTT.

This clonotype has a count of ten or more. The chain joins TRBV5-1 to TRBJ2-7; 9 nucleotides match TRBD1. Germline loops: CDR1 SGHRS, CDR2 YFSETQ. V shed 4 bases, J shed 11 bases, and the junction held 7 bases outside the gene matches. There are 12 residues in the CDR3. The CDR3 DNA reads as TGCGCCAGCAGCGTACCCGGGACAGGGAAGTACTTC. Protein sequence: CASSVPGTGKYF.

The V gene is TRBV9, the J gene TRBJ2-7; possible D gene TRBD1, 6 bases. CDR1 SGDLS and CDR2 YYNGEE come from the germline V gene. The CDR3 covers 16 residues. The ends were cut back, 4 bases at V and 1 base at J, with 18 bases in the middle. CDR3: CASSPRGGVGSYEQYF. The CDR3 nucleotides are TGTGCCAGCAGCCCAAGAGGGGGAGTTGGTTCCTACGAGCAGTACTTC.